The T cell receptor beta chain under discussion was sequenced for a study of regulatory T cells in long-lasting Graves disease. Points from the study as a whole: TRBV28 was favored in persistent disease, as were TRBJ1-2 and TRBJ2-5.

Regarding this clonotype: What it binds is unknown.

Arm-PCR of CDR3 regions and iRepertoire HTBI primers were the basis on which TCR beta libraries were built. TCRdb independently ran MiXCR on the multiplex PCR reads; one entry per CDR3 protein. The top ten clones hold 7% to 10% of a sample with approximately 470,000 distinct CDR3 sequences, 20% of them seen once. Time point here: persistent/refractory GD, antithyroid drugs over 5 years with positive TRAb. Researchers made the TCR library from RNA that was extracted from PBMCs. CDR1 is LNHNV, CDR2 YYDKDF, per germline (reference sequence). V was clipped by 0 bases and J by 0 bases, with 8 bases between them. The CDR3 spans 15 residues.

This TCR came from a female donor with Graves disease. The chain links TRBV15 to TRBJ1-1, with D maybe TRBD1 (5 bases). The sample here was peripheral blood mononuclear cells (PBMCs), taken when the disease was refractory, from a patient treated with antithyroid drugs. CDR3 bases: TGTGCCACCAGCAGAGACGCGGGGGTGAACACTGAAGCTTTCTTT. This sequence encodes CATSRDAGVNTEAFF.